The T cell receptor beta chain described here comes from a study of blood T cell repertoires in COVID-19. Study as a whole: Samples of COVID-19 (acute and convalescent) were obtained from the United States, Italy and Spain. PBMCs, B-cell-depleted T cells, or T cells provided the cDNA or gDNA that made up the material.

Seattle cases were enrolled at active infection and followed longitudinally. In germline, CDR1 is KGHSH, CDR2 LQKENI. V lost 3 bases and J 8 bases, leaving 7 bases between the germline ends. The CDR3 covers 12 residues. In the study's own analysis: The assay estimated nucleated cells by amplifying reference gene primers. This table comes from immunoSEQ multiplex PCR, and its TCRdb copy is limited to in-frame clones, with some not included. V, J and clone size are those of that table, while D and trimming were read from the DNA. Among 150,000 to 200,000 clones listed, roughly 86% were seen once. The receptor was isolated from an elderly woman with COVID-19, enrolled during active disease. Sequencing was done on a sample of peripheral blood. J is TRBJ2-2 and V is TRBV18, with no clear D. The CDR3 DNA is TGTGCCAGCTCACCCCCGGTTGGGGAGCTGTTTTTT. Translating it yields CASSPPVGELFF.